This paragraph covers one T cell receptor beta chain sequence. As yet, its antigen is unknown. It is unclear where the CDR3 begins or ends on the DNA, so no DNA is shown, and the CDR3 is as TCRdb lists it. Authors of the study amplified TCR beta CDR3 regions from RNA transcripts. In the first-round RT-PCR of the TCR CDR3, the HTBI primer set was used. Via MiXCR, TCRdb re-called the multiplex PCR reads, giving one row per CDR3 protein. The data contain approximately 500,000 distinct CDR3 sequences, under 60% of them seen just once; the ten biggest clones take up around 7.7%. This sample was taken from a study of T cells in Graves' hyperthyroidism and ophthalmopathy. Study-level results: A model using 13 V-J features told ophthalmopathy apart from stable hyperthyroidism.

With termini counted, the CDR3 has 10 amino acids. Diagnoses used clinical symptoms, serum thyroxine and TRAb, thyroid ultrasound and orbital computed tomography. The clonotype comes from a woman aged 18-35 years with Graves' hyperthyroidism. The chain joins TRBV12-3 or TRBV12-4 to TRBJ2-2. Sequencing was performed on peripheral blood or thyroid tissue (not recorded which). The CDR3 loop is CASRPGSCFF.